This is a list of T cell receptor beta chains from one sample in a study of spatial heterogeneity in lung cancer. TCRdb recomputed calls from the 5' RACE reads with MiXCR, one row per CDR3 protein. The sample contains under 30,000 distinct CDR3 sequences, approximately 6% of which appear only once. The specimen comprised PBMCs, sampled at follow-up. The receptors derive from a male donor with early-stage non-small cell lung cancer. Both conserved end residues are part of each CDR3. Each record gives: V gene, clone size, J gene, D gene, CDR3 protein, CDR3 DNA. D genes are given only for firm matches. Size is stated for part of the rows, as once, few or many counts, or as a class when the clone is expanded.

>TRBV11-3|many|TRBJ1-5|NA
CARSSGGAYSNQPQHF
TGTGCCAGGAGTAGCGGTGGAGCATATAGCAATCAGCCCCAGCATTTT
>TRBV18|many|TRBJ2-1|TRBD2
CASSPPAGVNEQFF
TGTGCCAGCTCACCACCAGCGGGAGTGAATGAGCAGTTCTTC
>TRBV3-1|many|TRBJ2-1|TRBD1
CASSQDQDRGVRNEQFF
TGTGCCAGCAGCCAAGATCAAGACAGGGGAGTACGGAATGAGCAGTTCTTC
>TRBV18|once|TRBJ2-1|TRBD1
CASSPPGQVSYNEQFF
TGTGCCAGCTCACCCCCGGGACAGGTCTCCTACAATGAGCAGTTCTTC
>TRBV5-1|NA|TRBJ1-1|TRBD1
CASSSGQGKNTEAFF
TGCGCCAGCAGCTCGGGACAGGGGAAGAACACTGAAGCTTTCTTT
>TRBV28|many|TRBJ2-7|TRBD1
CASSLDGQGSYEQYF
TGTGCCAGCAGTTTAGACGGACAGGGGTCCTACGAGCAGTACTTC
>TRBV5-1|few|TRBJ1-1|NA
CASSLIQGNTEAFF
TGCGCCAGCAGCTTGATACAGGGCAACACTGAAGCTTTCTTT
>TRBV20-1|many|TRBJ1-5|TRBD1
CSAAGTDNQPQHF
TGCAGTGCGGCCGGGACAGACAATCAGCCCCAGCATTTT
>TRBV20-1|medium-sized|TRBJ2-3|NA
CSARVISVGTDTQYF
TGCAGTGCTAGAGTTATAAGCGTCGGCACAGATACGCAGTATTTT
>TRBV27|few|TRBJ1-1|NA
CASSLSGGEGAFF
TGTGCCAGCAGTTTATCTGGGGGGGAGGGAGCTTTCTTT
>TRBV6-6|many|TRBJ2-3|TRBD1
CASRPGGADTQYF
TGTGCCAGCAGACCAGGGGGCGCGGATACGCAGTATTTT
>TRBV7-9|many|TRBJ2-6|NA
CASSLPGVSSGANVLTF
TGTGCCAGCAGCTTACCGGGAGTCAGCTCTGGGGCCAACGTCCTGACTTTC
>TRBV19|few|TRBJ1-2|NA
CASSIRPALNYGYTF
TGTGCCAGTAGTATACGTCCGGCGTTAAACTATGGCTACACCTTC
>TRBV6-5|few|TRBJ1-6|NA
CASSYSMVDSPLHF
TGTGCCAGCAGTTACTCGATGGTCGATTCACCCCTCCACTTT
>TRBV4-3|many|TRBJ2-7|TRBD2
CASSQGSGAPYEQYF
TGCGCCAGCAGCCAAGGAAGCGGGGCTCCCTACGAGCAGTACTTC
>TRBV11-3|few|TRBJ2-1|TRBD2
CASSLEGTSGIREQFF
TGTGCCAGCAGCTTAGAGGGGACTAGCGGGATTCGGGAGCAGTTCTTC
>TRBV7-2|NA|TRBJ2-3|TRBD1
CASSRLRGRPDTQYF
TGTGCCAGCAGCCGATTAAGGGGGCGGCCAGATACGCAGTATTTT
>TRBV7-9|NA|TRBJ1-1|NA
CASSFGGEAFF
TGTGCCAGCAGCTTCGGGGGAGAAGCTTTCTTT
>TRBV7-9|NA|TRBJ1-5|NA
CASSLEREQPQHF
TGTGCCAGCAGCTTGGAGCGGGAACAGCCCCAGCATTTT
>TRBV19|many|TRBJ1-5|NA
CGEFPSTAYGNQPQHF
TGTGGAGAGTTTCCTTCCACTGCTTACGGCAATCAGCCCCAGCATTTT
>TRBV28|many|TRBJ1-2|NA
CASSSPSAGNYGYTF
TGTGCCAGCAGTTCTCCGTCAGCAGGGAACTATGGCTACACCTTC
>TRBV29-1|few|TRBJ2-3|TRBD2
CSVAGGGAADTQYF
TGCAGCGTTGCGGGCGGGGGGGCCGCAGATACGCAGTATTTT
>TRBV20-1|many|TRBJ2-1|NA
CSAGGGPEEQFF
TGCAGTGCGGGAGGGGGACCTGAAGAGCAGTTCTTC
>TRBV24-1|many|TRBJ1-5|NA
CATSAADGQPQHF
TGTGCCACCAGTGCCGCGGATGGACAGCCCCAGCATTTT
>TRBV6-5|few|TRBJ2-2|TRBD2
CASSSSGGNTGELFF
TGTGCCAGCAGCAGTAGCGGGGGAAACACCGGGGAGCTGTTTTTT
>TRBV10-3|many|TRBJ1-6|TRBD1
CAISGGTVNSPLHF
TGTGCCATCAGTGGAGGGACAGTAAATTCACCCCTCCACTTT
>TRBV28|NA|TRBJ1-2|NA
CASRGGAPVYGYTF
TGTGCCAGCAGAGGGGGGGCGCCCGTCTATGGCTACACCTTC
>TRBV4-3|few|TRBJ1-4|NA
CASSQDEGVAEKLFF
TGCGCCAGCAGCCAAGATGAGGGGGTAGCTGAAAAACTGTTTTTT
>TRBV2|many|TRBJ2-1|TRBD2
CAITFSLAGAAEQFF
TGTGCCATTACCTTTTCACTAGCGGGAGCTGCTGAGCAGTTCTTC
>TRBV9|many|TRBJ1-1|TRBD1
CASSASGTGGSEAFF
TGTGCCAGCAGCGCCTCCGGGACAGGAGGGTCTGAAGCTTTCTTT
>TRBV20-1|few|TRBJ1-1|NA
CSALQTPGYRAFF
TGCAGTGCTCTCCAAACCCCAGGGTACCGAGCTTTCTTT
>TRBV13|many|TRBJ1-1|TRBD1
CASSLGQGGNTEAFF
TGTGCCAGCAGCCTGGGACAGGGAGGTAACACTGAAGCTTTCTTT
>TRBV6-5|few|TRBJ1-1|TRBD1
CASSYSTGVNTEAFF
TGTGCCAGCAGTTACTCGACAGGGGTGAACACTGAAGCTTTCTTT
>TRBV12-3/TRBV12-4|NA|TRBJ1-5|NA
CASTGGLSPQHF
TGTGCCAGCACCGGAGGTTTATCGCCCCAGCATTTT
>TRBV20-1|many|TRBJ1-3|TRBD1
CSARTGNGNTIYF
TGCAGTGCCAGGACAGGGAACGGAAACACCATATATTTT
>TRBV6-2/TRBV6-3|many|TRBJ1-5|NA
CASSYSGGHQPQHF
TGTGCCAGCAGTTACTCGGGGGGGCATCAGCCCCAGCATTTT
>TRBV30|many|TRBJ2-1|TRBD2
CAWSLAGAQFF
TGTGCCTGGAGTTTAGCGGGAGCCCAGTTCTTC